This T cell receptor (beta chain) was observed in a study of blood T cell repertoires in COVID-19. The overall study: Sites in the United States, Italy and Spain provided acute and convalescent COVID-19 samples. PBMCs, B-cell-depleted T cells, or T cells were the source of the cDNA or gDNA that made up the material.

How the authors handled the data: Researchers report that nucleated cell counts were estimated from reference gene primer amplification. The repertoire was sequenced with immunoSEQ multiplex PCR; TCRdb's copy has only in-frame clones and lacks some. That table gives V, J and clone size, and the DNA gave D and trimming. The table records 150,000 to 200,000 clones, approximately 87% of them present only once. Germline lookup yields CDR1 SGHRS and CDR2 YFSETQ. The CDR3 contains 14 residues. V lost 4 bases and J lost 1, with 8 bases in between. This TCR was sampled from a woman aged 18-29 years who had recovered from COVID-19. Sequenced sample: peripheral blood. The gene calls are TRBV5-1 and TRBJ1-4; TRBD1 might be the D (5 bases). CDR3 DNA sequence: TGCGCCAGCAGCCGGACAAAAACTAATGAAAAACTGTTTTTT. Its protein product is CASSRTKTNEKLFF.